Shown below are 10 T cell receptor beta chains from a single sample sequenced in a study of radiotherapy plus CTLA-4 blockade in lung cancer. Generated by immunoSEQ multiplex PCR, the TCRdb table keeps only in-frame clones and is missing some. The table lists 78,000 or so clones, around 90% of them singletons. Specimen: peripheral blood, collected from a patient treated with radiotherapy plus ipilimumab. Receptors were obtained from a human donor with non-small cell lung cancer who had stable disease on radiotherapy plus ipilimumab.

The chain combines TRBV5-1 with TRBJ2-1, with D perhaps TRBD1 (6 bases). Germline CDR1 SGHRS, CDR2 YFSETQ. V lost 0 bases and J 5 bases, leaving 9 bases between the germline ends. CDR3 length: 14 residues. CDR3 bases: TGCGCCAGCAGCTTGGTGGGGGCTGACAATGAGCAGTTCTTC. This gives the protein CASSLVGADNEQFF.

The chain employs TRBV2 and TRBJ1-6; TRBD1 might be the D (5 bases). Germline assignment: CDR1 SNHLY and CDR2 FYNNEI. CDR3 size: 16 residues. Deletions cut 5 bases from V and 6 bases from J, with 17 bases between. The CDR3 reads CASSPGRAKINSPLHF. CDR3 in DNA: TGTGCCAGCAGTCCAGGGAGGGCTAAGATTAATTCACCCCTCCACTTT.

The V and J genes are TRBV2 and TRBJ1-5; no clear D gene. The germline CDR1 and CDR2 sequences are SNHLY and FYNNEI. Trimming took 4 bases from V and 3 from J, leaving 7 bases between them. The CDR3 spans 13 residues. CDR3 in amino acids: CASSGIINQPQHF. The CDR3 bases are TGTGCCAGCAGTGGTATCATCAATCAGCCCCAGCATTTT.

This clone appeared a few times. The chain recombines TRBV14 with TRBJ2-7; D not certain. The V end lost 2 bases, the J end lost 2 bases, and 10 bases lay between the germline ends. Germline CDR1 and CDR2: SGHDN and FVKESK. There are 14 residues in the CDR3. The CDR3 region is CASSQRHGAYEQYF. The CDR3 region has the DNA TGTGCCAGCAGCCAAAGACACGGAGCCTACGAGCAGTACTTC.

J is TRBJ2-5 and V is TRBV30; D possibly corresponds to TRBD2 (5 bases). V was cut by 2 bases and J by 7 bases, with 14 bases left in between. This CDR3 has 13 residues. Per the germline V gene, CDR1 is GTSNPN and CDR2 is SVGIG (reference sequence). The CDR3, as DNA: TGTGCCTGGAGTAAAAGGGAGTCGGGGACCCAGTACTTC. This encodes CAWSKRESGTQYF.

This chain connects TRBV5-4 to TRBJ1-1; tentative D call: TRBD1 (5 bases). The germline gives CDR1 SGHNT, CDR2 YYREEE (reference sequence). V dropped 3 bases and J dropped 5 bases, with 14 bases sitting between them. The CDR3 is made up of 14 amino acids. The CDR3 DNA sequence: TGTGCCAGCAGCTCTGAAAGGGGAGGGACTGAAGCTTTCTTT. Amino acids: CASSSERGGTEAFF.

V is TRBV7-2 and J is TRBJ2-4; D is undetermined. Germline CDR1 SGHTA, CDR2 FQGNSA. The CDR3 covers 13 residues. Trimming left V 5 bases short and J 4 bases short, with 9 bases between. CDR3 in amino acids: CASSPSSKNIQYF. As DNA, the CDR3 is TGTGCCAGCAGCCCATCTTCTAAAAACATTCAGTACTTC. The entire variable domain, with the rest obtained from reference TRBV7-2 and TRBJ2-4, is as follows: GAGVSQSPSNKVTEKGKDVELRCDPISGHTALYWYRQSLGQGLEFLIYFQGNSAPDKSGLPSDRFSAERTGGSVSTLTIQRTQQEDSAVYLCASSPSSKNIQYFGAGTRLSVL.

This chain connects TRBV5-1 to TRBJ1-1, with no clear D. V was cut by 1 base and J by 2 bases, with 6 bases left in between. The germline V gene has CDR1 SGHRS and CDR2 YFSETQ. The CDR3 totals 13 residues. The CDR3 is CASSLTVNTEAFF. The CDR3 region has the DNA TGCGCCAGCAGCTTGACAGTTAACACTGAAGCTTTCTTT.

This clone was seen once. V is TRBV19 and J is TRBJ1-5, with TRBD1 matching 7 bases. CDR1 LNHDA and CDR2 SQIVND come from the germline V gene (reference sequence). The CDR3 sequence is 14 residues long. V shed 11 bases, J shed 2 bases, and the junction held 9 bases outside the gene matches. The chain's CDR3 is CAARQGHGNQPQHF. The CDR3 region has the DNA TGTGCCGCCCGACAGGGTCACGGCAATCAGCCCCAGCATTTT. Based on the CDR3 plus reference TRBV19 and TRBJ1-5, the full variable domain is DGGITQSPKYLFRKEGQNVTLSCEQNLNHDAMYWYRQDPGQGLRLIYYSQIVNDFQKGDIAEGYSVSREKKESFPLTVTSAQKNPTAFYLCAARQGHGNQPQHFGDGTRLSIL.

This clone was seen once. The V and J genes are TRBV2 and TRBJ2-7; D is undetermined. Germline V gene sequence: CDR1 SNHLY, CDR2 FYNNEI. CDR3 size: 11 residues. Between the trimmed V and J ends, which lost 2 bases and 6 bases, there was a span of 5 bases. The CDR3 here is CASSEPAEQYF. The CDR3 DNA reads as TGTGCCAGCAGTGAACCCGCCGAGCAGTACTTC.